This T cell receptor (beta chain) was documented in a study of control samples from healthy donors and cancer patients. The CDR3 totals 15 residues. V was clipped by 2 bases and J by 8 bases, with 17 bases between them. The germline V gene encodes CDR1 SGHAT and CDR2 FQNNGV. Data came from immunoSEQ multiplex PCR; TCRdb stores just in-frame clones and leaves some out. The sample lists 110,000 or so clones, about nine tenths seen once, with 4.4% in the top ten. The source of this sequence is a human donor in good health. The donor label of this sample is uncertain. The sample comprised blood. This chain uses TRBV11-2 with TRBJ2-3; D remains ambiguous. DNA of the CDR3: TGTGCCAGCAGCTTATCTGAAGGGCGCGTTGTTACGCAGTATTTT. This codes for CASSLSEGRVVTQYF.